These T cell receptor beta chains were read from a single sample in a study of cytomegalovirus exposure and HLA in healthy donors. Assay: immunoSEQ multiplex PCR; the TCRdb copy retains only in-frame clones and omits some. The repertoire holds roughly 200,000 clones, with 80% to 90% as singletons. The sequenced sample was PBMCs. These receptors originate from a young woman in good health and CMV-seronegative. Both conserved end residues are part of each CDR3. The D gene is left open where the match is weak. The size field is filled for only some rows; it gives once, few, many or a size class.

>16|TRBD2|.|TRBJ2-7|TRBV10-3
TGTGCCATCAGCCGGGGACTAGCGGAGGGAAACTACGAGCAGTACTTC
CAISRGLAEGNYEQYF
>16|TRBD2|.|TRBJ2-2|TRBV6-6
TGTGCCAGCACTGACCCGGGGGGGGCCTCCACCGGGGAGCTGTTTTTT
CASTDPGGASTGELFF
>17|.|.|TRBJ1-5|TRBV21-1
TGTGCCAGCAGCAAAGGGAAAACAGGGGGCGGGGGTCAGCCCCAGCATTTT
CASSKGKTGGGGQPQHF
>13|.|.|TRBJ1-1|TRBV7-9
TGTGCCAGCAGCCCCGTTCCGAACACTGAAGCTTTCTTT
CASSPVPNTEAFF
>16|.|once|TRBJ2-2|TRBV9
TGTGCCAGCAGCCCCACTAGTAAGGCAAACACCGGGGAGCTGTTTTTT
CASSPTSKANTGELFF
>13|TRBD1|.|TRBJ2-7|TRBV29-1
TGCAGCGGAACGACAGGGGATACCTACGAGCAGTACTTC
CSGTTGDTYEQYF
>16|.|once|TRBJ2-3|TRBV13
TGTGCCAGCAGCGGGAGGACAGGTCGGGGCACAGATACGCAGTATTTT
CASSGRTGRGTDTQYF
>14|.|.|TRBJ2-1|TRBV5-1
TGCGCCAGCAGCCGGGCAGGGATGAGCAATGAGCAGTTCTTC
CASSRAGMSNEQFF
>14|TRBD1|.|TRBJ2-7|TRBV5-1
TGCGCCAGCAGCTTAGGGACAGGGGAATACGAGCAGTACTTC
CASSLGTGEYEQYF
>15|.|.|TRBJ2-6|TRBV7-6
TGTGCCAGCAGCTTAGCCCTCTCTGGGGCCAACGTCCTGACTTTC
CASSLALSGANVLTF
>12|TRBD1|.|TRBJ1-5|TRBV29-1
TGCAGCGTTGGGACAGGAGGGGAGCCCCAGCATTTT
CSVGTGGEPQHF
>15|.|.|TRBJ2-7|TRBV18
TGTGCCAGCTCACTCGGGACACAGGCATTTGACGAGCAGTACTTC
CASSLGTQAFDEQYF
>17|TRBD1|once|TRBJ2-2|TRBV7-9
TGTGCCAGCAGCTCTTCCGGGACAGGGGTCTACACCGGGGAGCTGTTTTTT
CASSSSGTGVYTGELFF
>14|TRBD1|.|TRBJ2-3|TRBV30
TGTGCCTGGAGTGACAGGGGGCTCACAGATACGCAGTATTTT
CAWSDRGLTDTQYF
>15|.|.|TRBJ2-3|TRBV2
TGTGCCAGCAGTCGGGACCCTGGAGGGCCAGATACGCAGTATTTT
CASSRDPGGPDTQYF
>12|TRBD2|.|TRBJ2-5|TRBV7-9
TGTGCCAGCAGGGCTAGCGGCGAGACCCAGTACTTC
CASRASGETQYF
>15|.|.|TRBJ2-7|TRBV5-1
TGCGCCAGCAGCTTCGATCCGGGACAAGTCTACGAGCAGTACTTC
CASSFDPGQVYEQYF